This TCR beta chain was profiled in a study of PD-1 blockade in classical Hodgkin lymphoma (dated by TCRdb to the early 2020s). Study-wide context: Nivolumab dosing was 3 mg/kg intravenously every 2 weeks, continuing until either disease progression or unacceptable toxicity. To define a peripheral blood immune signature of response to PD-1 blockade in classical Hodgkin lymphoma, the study combined TCR beta sequencing with CyTOF.

At the junction V is shortened by 1 base and J by 5 bases; bases outside the gene matches: 6. In the germline V gene, CDR1 corresponds to MGHRA and CDR2 to YSYEKL. The CDR3 runs 17 residues from the cysteine to the phenylalanine. Here the CDR3 DNA is all that survives: 51 bases in frame from base 1. Findings and caveats that apply to the study as a whole: The study was limited to a single clinical trial cohort, and causes of repertoire differences, possibly disease activity or prior therapy, remained undefined. CD4+ but not CD8+ TCR diversity rose significantly by C4D1 (p=0.0027 vs p=0.16), most apparent in complete responders (p=0.02). Trial patients achieving complete response had baseline diversity similar to newly diagnosed patients, whereas partial responders and progressors had significantly lower diversity. Baseline TCR diversity was reported to be lower in newly diagnosed patients than in healthy donors and to be lower still in relapsed/refractory patients. Diversity was lower in patients who began nivolumab less than 1 year after ASCT, so these patients were left out of later analyses to avoid confounding by immune reconstitution.

As concerns this clone: Its antigen remains undetermined. The input lacks base qualities; no much larger clone sits a single base away.

The Qiagen DNeasy kit was used to extract genomic DNA both from unsorted PBMCs and from the negatively selected CD4+ and CD8+ fractions. TCR beta CDR3 regions were subjected to amplification by immunoSEQ multiplex PCR with primers that anneal to V and J segments. A synthetic immune receptor repertoire was used to minimize amplification bias, and remaining bias was computationally removed after sequencing. Per the original workflow: Custom Python scripts were used to quantify repertoire diversity as the Shannon entropy index. The unsorted, CD4+ and CD8+ repertoires were each analyzed separately, with the exception of combined analyses, where CD4+ and CD8+ sequences were merged in silico. A clone counted as expanded when the clone's frequency after treatment rose at least 2-fold relative to C1D1, and clones undetected at baseline were given a pseudocount of 0.5. Singleton clones were defined as clones with 0 or 1 copy at C1D1, and non-singleton clones were defined as clones with 2 or more copies. Clones expanded in unsorted samples were annotated as CD4+, CD8+ or unknown by matching protein sequences in sorted samples from the same patient. Wilcoxon tests on paired samples were used to test diversity changes from C1D1 to C4D1. As stored in TCRdb, this immuneACCESS dataset retains in-frame rearrangements with V and J assigned. A fraction of the clones does not appear; measured against another copy, unresolved V genes explain less than half of the discrepancy, and the remainder lacks a known reason. From that table come the V and J calls and clone size; the DNA was used to work out D and trimming. Within this sample are approximately 11,000 clones, with approximately 82% of them counted one time only. Roughly 6% of the sample lies in the top ten.

The sample's time point label, in plain terms: cycle 2 day 1 (C2D1) of nivolumab. Relapse after autologous stem cell transplantation had occurred in all trial patients, and cohorts A, B and C were distinguished by prior brentuximab vedotin exposure. The trial cohort comprised around 60 patients with relapsed/refractory classical Hodgkin lymphoma whose best overall responses were complete response, partial response or progressive disease. Single-agent nivolumab was administered to trial patients in the multi-cohort phase II CheckMate 205 trial. An independent review committee assessed best overall response using the 2007 International Working Group response criteria. Trial PBMCs were collected just before the start of nivolumab (C1D1) and during therapy at cycle 2 day 1 and cycle 4 day 1. Peripheral blood was collected in 8 mL Vacutainer Cell Preparation Tubes, from which PBMCs were isolated by centrifugation and then cryopreserved.

The chain couples TRBV4-1 to TRBJ2-3; 13 central bases correspond to TRBD2. The TCR was taken from a human donor with classical Hodgkin lymphoma. Sequencing was performed on peripheral blood mononuclear cells (PBMCs), taken before the second cycle of nivolumab. DNA sequence: TGCGCCAGCAGCCAAGTACTACTAGCGGGAGGGGTAGATACGCAGTATTTT. It encodes CASSQVLLAGGVDTQYF.